These T cell receptor beta chains were read from a single sample in a study of blood T cell repertoires in COVID-19. Assay used: immunoSEQ multiplex PCR; TCRdb lists only in-frame clones, some missing. The data show over 150,000 clones, with roughly 84% seen just once and roughly 13% held by the top ten. Sequencing was performed on peripheral blood. Receptor source: a man between 18 and 29 years old with active or convalescent COVID-19. Both conserved end residues are part of each CDR3. D genes are given only for firm matches. Not every row has a clone size; where given, it reads once, few, many or a size class.

.	TRBD2	TRBJ2-1	TRBV9	CASSVVAGDLMYNEQFF	TGTGCCAGCAGCGTCGTAGCGGGAGACCTAATGTACAATGAGCAGTTCTTC
once	.	TRBJ1-5	TRBV7-8	CASSLRGGPNQPQHF	TGTGCCAGCAGCTTAAGGGGAGGGCCCAATCAGCCCCAGCATTTT
.	.	TRBJ2-1	TRBV27	CASSLLGLGGRNEQFF	TGTGCCAGCAGTTTGTTGGGCCTAGGAGGCAGAAATGAGCAGTTCTTC
once	.	TRBJ2-1	TRBV18	CASSPPVDLPFNEQFF	TGTGCCAGCTCACCACCAGTAGACTTGCCATTCAATGAGCAGTTCTTC
once	.	TRBJ2-7	TRBV5-1	CASSLGGYYEQYF	TGCGCCAGCAGCTTGGGAGGGTACTACGAGCAGTACTTC
.	TRBD1	TRBJ1-5	TRBV6-5	CASLWDRGAQPQHF	TGTGCCAGCCTTTGGGACAGGGGGGCTCAGCCCCAGCATTTT
.	.	TRBJ2-1	TRBV2	CATRFQGGINNEQFF	TGTGCCACCCGCTTCCAGGGGGGAATAAACAATGAGCAGTTCTTC
.	.	TRBJ2-7	TRBV19	CASRGRAGTYEQYF	TGTGCCAGTAGGGGCAGGGCAGGGACCTACGAGCAGTACTTC
.	TRBD2	TRBJ2-1	TRBV5-1	CASLNSGLAGDEQFF	TGCGCCAGCCTAAACTCCGGACTAGCGGGAGATGAGCAGTTCTTC
.	TRBD1	TRBJ1-1	TRBV5-1	CASSLEAGGNTEAFF	TGCGCCAGCAGCTTGGAGGCAGGGGGGAACACTGAAGCTTTCTTT
.	TRBD1	TRBJ1-1	TRBV5-1	CASSFTGTGGTEAFF	TGCGCCAGCAGCTTCACCGGGACAGGGGGCACTGAAGCTTTCTTT
.	.	TRBJ1-4	TRBV2	CASRQRATNEKLFF	TGTGCCAGCAGACAGAGAGCAACTAATGAAAAACTGTTTTTT
.	.	TRBJ2-4	TRBV7-9	CASSLDGGLAKNIQYF	TGTGCCAGCAGCTTGGATGGAGGCCTAGCCAAAAACATTCAGTACTTC
few	TRBD1	TRBJ2-7	TRBV7-2	CASSLEPGGSYEQYF	TGTGCCAGCAGCTTAGAACCAGGGGGCTCCTACGAGCAGTACTTC
.	.	TRBJ2-2	TRBV18	CASSPEFLRGELFF	TGTGCCAGCTCACCTGAGTTTCTCCGGGGGGAGCTGTTTTTT
.	TRBD1	TRBJ1-2	TRBV5-6	CASSTETGYYGYTF	TGTGCCAGCAGCACCGAGACAGGGTACTATGGCTACACCTTC
.	TRBD1	TRBJ2-7	TRBV7-2	CASSLAAGGSYEQYF	TGTGCCAGCAGCTTAGCAGCAGGGGGCTCCTACGAGCAGTACTTC
.	TRBD1	TRBJ1-6	TRBV5-6	CASSRTGVNSPLHF	TGTGCCAGCAGCCGGACAGGGGTAAATTCACCCCTCCACTTT
.	TRBD1	TRBJ2-1	TRBV19	CASSLDRGSNEQFF	TGTGCCAGTAGTTTGGACAGGGGATCCAATGAGCAGTTCTTC
few	.	TRBJ1-2	TRBV6-6	CASSTLGQGDNGYTF	TGTGCCAGCAGTACCCTAGGTCAGGGTGACAATGGCTACACCTTC
.	TRBD1	TRBJ1-6	TRBV10-3	CAISTGTDGSPLHF	TGTGCCATCAGTACCGGGACAGATGGGTCACCCCTCCACTTT
.	TRBD2	TRBJ2-6	TRBV28	CASRLGTSGSAPGANVLTF	TGTGCCAGCAGACTCGGGACTAGCGGGAGTGCCCCTGGGGCCAACGTCCTGACTTTC
once	TRBD2	TRBJ2-1	TRBV6-1	CASSQLAGDFNEQFF	TGTGCCAGCAGTCAACTAGCGGGAGATTTCAATGAGCAGTTCTTC
.	.	TRBJ2-7	TRBV28	CASSSGDFSYEQYF	TGTGCCAGCAGTTCGGGGGACTTCTCCTACGAGCAGTACTTC
.	TRBD1	TRBJ2-7	TRBV5-4	CASSLGGTGGYYEQYF	TGTGCCAGCAGCTTAGGCGGGACAGGGGGTTACTACGAGCAGTACTTC
.	.	TRBJ2-1	TRBV4-3	CASSQEMRYNEQFF	TGCGCCAGCAGCCAAGAAATGCGGTACAATGAGCAGTTCTTC
.	.	TRBJ2-2	TRBV5-1	CASSREGNTGELFF	TGCGCCAGCAGCCGCGAGGGGAACACCGGGGAGCTGTTTTTT
.	TRBD1	TRBJ2-1	TRBV12-5	CASGYRQGGSGNEQFF	TGTGCTAGTGGTTACCGACAGGGCGGCAGTGGCAATGAGCAGTTCTTC
.	TRBD1	TRBJ1-6	TRBV19	CASSMTTGVANSPLHF	TGTGCCAGTAGTATGACGACAGGGGTGGCTAATTCACCCCTCCACTTT
once	TRBD2	TRBJ2-1	TRBV4-2	CASSQDGLARTSEQFF	TGTGCCAGCAGCCAAGATGGACTAGCAAGGACAAGCGAGCAGTTCTTC